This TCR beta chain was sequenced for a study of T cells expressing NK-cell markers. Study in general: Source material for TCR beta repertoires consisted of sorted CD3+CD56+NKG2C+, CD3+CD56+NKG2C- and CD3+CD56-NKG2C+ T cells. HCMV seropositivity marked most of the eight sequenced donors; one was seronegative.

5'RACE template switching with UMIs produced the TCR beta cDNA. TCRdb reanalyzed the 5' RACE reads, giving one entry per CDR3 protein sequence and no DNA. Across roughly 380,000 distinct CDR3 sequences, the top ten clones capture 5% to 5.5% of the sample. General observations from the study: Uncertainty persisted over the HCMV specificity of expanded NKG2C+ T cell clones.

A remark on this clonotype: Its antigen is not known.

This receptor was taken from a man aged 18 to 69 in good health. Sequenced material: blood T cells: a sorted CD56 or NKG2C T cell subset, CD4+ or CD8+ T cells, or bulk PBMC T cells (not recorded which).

CDR3 residues: CASSPTGGVYEQYF. The chain recombines TRBV28 with TRBJ2-7; TCRdb's D call of TRBD1 is untestable without DNA. Germline values: CDR1 MDHEN, CDR2 SYDVKM. The CDR3 has 14 amino acids.